This T cell receptor beta chain is drawn from a study of cytomegalovirus exposure and HLA in healthy donors. The study, taken as a whole, reports: A highly shared variant cluster was judged a likely technical artifact. In a later analysis, productive TCRs from donors in an Asian-associated ancestry cluster reportedly carried fewer N-insertions than the cohort mean. A later analysis linked some 17,000 TCR beta sequences to HLA alleles at 0.05 false discovery rate.

V lost 4 bases and J lost 5; bases outside the gene matches: 13. Germline V gives CDR1 MNHEY, CDR2 SMNVEV (reference sequence). The CDR3 consists of 18 residues. PCR involved 60 Vbeta and 13 Jbeta primers. Profiling relied on immunoSEQ multiplex PCR, and the TCRdb table lists in-frame clones only, not all of them. Among over 150,000 clones listed, approximately 80% were seen once. A few counts support this clone. What it binds is unknown. This sequence joins TRBV27 and TRBJ2-2; 10 bases line up with TRBD2. The sample taken for sequencing was PBMCs. The clonotype comes from a man aged 50-60 years in good health and CMV-seropositive. The CDR3 spells CASSWGFIAGGVTGELFF. The CDR3 nucleotides read TGTGCCAGCAGTTGGGGGTTCATAGCGGGGGGAGTAACCGGGGAGCTGTTTTTT.